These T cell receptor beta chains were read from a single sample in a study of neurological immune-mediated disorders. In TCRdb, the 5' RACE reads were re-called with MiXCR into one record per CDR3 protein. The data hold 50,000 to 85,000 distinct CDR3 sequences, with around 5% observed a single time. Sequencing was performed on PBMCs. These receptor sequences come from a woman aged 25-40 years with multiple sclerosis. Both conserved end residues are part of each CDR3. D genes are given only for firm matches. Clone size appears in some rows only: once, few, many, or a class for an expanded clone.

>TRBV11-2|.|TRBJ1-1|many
CASSLDGPHPLF
TGTGCCAGCAGCTTAGACGGACCCCACCCGCTCTTT
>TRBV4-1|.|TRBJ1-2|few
CASSQEDGGRGYTF
TGCGCCAGCAGCCAAGAAGATGGCGGGAGAGGCTACACCTTC
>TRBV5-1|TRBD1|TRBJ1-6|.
CASSLDLSGVGQGGSPLNF
TGCGCCAGCAGCTTGGACCTCTCGGGGGTTGGACAGGGAGGCTCACCCCTCAACTTT
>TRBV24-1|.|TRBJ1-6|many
CATSLVIVQFDNSPLHF
TGTGCCACCAGCCTAGTGATCGTCCAGTTTGATAATTCACCCCTCCACTTT
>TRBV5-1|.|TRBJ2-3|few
CASRDTAGPDTQYF
TGCGCCAGCAGGGATACAGCAGGGCCAGATACGCAGTATTTT
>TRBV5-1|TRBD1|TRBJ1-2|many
CASSSGTGGGYTF
TGCGCCAGCAGCTCCGGGACAGGGGGTGGCTACACCTTC
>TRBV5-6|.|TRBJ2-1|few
CASSAGTRNSYNEQFF
TGTGCCAGCAGCGCCGGGACACGAAACTCCTACAATGAGCAGTTCTTC
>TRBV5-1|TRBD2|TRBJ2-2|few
CASSYSGGANTGELFF
TGCGCCAGCAGCTATAGCGGGGGCGCGAACACCGGGGAGCTGTTTTTT
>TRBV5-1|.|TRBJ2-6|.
CASSLDAGANVLTF
TGCGCCAGCAGCTTGGACGCTGGGGCCAACGTCCTGACTTTC
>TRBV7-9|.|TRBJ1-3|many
CASSSQGMVGNTIYF
TGTGCCAGCAGCTCGCAGGGAATGGTTGGAAACACCATATATTTT
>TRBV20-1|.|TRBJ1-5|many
CSARRIGGEYQPQHF
TGCAGTGCTAGACGGATCGGGGGAGAATATCAGCCCCAGCATTTT
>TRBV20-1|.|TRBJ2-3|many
CSAREGRSSTDTQYF
TGCAGTGCTAGAGAAGGGCGGTCGAGCACAGATACGCAGTATTTT
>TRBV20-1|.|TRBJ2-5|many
CSAREHRPQETQYF
TGCAGTGCTAGAGAGCACAGACCCCAAGAGACCCAGTACTTC
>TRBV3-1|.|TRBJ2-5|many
CASSQDHRETQYF
TGTGCCAGCAGCCAAGATCATCGAGAGACCCAGTACTTC
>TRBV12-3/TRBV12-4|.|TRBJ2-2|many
CASSLDISLSTGELFF
TGTGCCAGCAGTTTGGATATCAGTTTGAGCACCGGGGAGCTGTTTTTT
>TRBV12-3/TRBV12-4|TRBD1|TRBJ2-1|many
CASDAAGTGVHEQFF
TGTGCCAGTGATGCGGCCGGGACAGGGGTACATGAGCAGTTCTTC
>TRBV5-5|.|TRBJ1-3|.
CASIPYSGNTIYF
TGTGCCAGCATCCCCTATTCAGGAAACACCATATATTTT
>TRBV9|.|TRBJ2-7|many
CASSVAPQDTYEQYF
TGTGCCAGCAGCGTAGCTCCACAGGATACCTACGAGCAGTACTTC
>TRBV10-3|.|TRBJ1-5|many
CAISEQPINQPQHF
TGTGCCATCAGTGAGCAACCTATCAATCAGCCCCAGCATTTT
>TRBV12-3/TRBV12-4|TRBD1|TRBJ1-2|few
CASSIEGAGYGYTF
TGTGCCAGCAGTATCGAGGGGGCTGGGTATGGCTACACCTTC
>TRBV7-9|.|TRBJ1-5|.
CASSSGEGNQPQNF
TGTGCCAGCAGCTCCGGGGAAGGCAATCAGCCCCAGAATTTT
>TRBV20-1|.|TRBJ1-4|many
CSARAEGGTEKLFF
TGCAGTGCTAGAGCAGAAGGGGGGACCGAAAAACTGTTTTTT
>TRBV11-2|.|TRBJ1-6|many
CASIETAVGSPLHF
TGTGCCAGCATCGAGACGGCAGTAGGTTCACCCCTCCACTTT
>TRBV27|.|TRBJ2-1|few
CASSSQPGPLVYNEQFF
TGTGCCAGCAGTTCACAACCGGGACCACTGGTATACAATGAGCAGTTCTTC
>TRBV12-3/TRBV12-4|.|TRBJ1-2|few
CASSFSGSNTF
TGTGCCAGCAGTTTCTCGGGCTCTAACACCTTC
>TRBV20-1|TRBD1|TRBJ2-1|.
CSARETGDEQFF
TGCAGTGCTAGGGAAACAGGGGATGAGCAGTTCTTC
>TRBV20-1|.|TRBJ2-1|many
CSARDRRVALFSEQFF
TGCAGTGCTAGAGATCGTAGGGTAGCGTTATTCAGTGAGCAGTTCTTC
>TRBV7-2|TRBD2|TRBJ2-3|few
CASSSLLEIIAGGRSQYF
TGTGCCAGCAGCTCGCTTCTGGAGATCATAGCGGGGGGTAGGTCCCAGTATTTT
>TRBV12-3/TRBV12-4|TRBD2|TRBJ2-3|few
CASRAGLAFTDTQYF
TGTGCCAGCAGGGCGGGACTAGCGTTCACAGATACGCAGTATTTT
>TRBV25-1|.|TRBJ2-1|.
CASSNQDYPGYEQFF
TGTGCCAGCAGTAATCAGGACTACCCCGGGTATGAGCAGTTCTTC
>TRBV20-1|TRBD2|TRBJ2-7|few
CSAPLGRVGYEQYF
TGCAGTGCCCCACTTGGGAGGGTAGGTTACGAGCAGTACTTC
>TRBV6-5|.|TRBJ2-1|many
CASSYSPTVPNEQFF
TGTGCCAGCAGTTACTCGCCGACAGTCCCCAATGAGCAGTTCTTC
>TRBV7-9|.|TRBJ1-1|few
CASSFGKSNTEAFF
TGTGCCAGCAGCTTCGGAAAGTCGAACACTGAAGCTTTCTTT
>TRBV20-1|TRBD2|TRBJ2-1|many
CSASRERGGHNEQFF
TGCAGTGCTAGTAGGGAGCGGGGGGGCCACAATGAGCAGTTCTTC
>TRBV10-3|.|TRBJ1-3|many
CAISEQALSGNTIYF
TGTGCCATCAGTGAGCAGGCCCTCTCTGGAAACACCATATATTTT
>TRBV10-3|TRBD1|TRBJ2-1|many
CAISGTGARSEQFF
TGTGCCATCAGTGGGACAGGGGCCAGGAGTGAGCAGTTCTTC
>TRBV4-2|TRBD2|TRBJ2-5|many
CASSQVGSGAETQYF
TGTGCCAGCAGCCAAGTTGGAAGCGGGGCAGAGACCCAGTACTTC
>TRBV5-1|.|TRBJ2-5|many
CASSLTRRQETQYF
TGCGCCAGCAGCCTCACCCGACGGCAAGAGACCCAGTACTTC
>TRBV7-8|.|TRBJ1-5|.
CASTPLGGGNQPQHF
TGTGCCAGCACCCCACTGGGGGGGGGCAATCAGCCCCAGCATTTT
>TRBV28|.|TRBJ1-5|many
CASHQGLNQPQNF
TGTGCCAGCCACCAGGGCCTCAATCAGCCCCAGAATTTT
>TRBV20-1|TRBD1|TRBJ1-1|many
CSAGRQGASPGFF
TGCAGTGCTGGGAGACAGGGGGCGAGTCCGGGTTTCTTT
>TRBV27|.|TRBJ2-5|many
CASRVGGPGKTQYF
TGTGCCAGCAGGGTTGGGGGGCCCGGGAAGACCCAGTACTTC
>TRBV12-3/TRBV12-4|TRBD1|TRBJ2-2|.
CASTSGGVGELFF
TGTGCCAGCACGTCAGGGGGTGTCGGGGAGCTGTTTTTT
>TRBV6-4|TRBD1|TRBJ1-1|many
CASRVDQGANGEAFF
TGTGCCAGCAGGGTTGATCAGGGGGCAAACGGTGAAGCTTTCTTT
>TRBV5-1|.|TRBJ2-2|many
CASSLKGTNTGELFF
TGCGCCAGCAGCTTGAAGGGTACGAACACCGGGGAGCTGTTTTTT
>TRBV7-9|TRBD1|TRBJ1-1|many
CASSFTQGAEAFF
TGTGCCAGCAGCTTTACTCAGGGGGCTGAAGCTTTCTTT
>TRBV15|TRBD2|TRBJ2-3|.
CATSSSLGGGATNTQYF
TGTGCCACCAGCAGCTCTCTGGGCGGGGGGGCCACGAATACGCAGTATTTT
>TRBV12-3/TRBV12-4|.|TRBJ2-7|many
CASTSDLLYEQYF
TGTGCCAGCACCAGCGACCTCCTCTACGAGCAGTACTTC
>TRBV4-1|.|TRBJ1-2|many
CASSQGRRIYGYTF
TGCGCCAGCAGCCAAGGCCGGCGGATCTATGGCTACACCTTC
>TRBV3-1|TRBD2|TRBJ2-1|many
CASSHTSGDNEQFF
TGTGCCAGCAGCCACACTAGCGGGGACAATGAGCAGTTCTTC
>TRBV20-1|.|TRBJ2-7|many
CSASARGYEQYF
TGCAGTGCTAGCGCCAGGGGTTACGAGCAGTACTTC
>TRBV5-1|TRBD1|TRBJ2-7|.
CASSFDRGLSYEQYF
TGCGCCAGCAGCTTCGACAGGGGCCTCTCCTACGAGCAGTACTTC
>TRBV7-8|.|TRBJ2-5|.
CASSIRLSEQETQYF
TGTGCCAGCAGCATCCGGCTCTCGGAACAAGAGACCCAGTACTTC
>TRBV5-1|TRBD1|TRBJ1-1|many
CASSWVDRVATREIF
TGCGCCAGCAGCTGGGTAGACAGGGTTGCTACCCGAGAGATCTTT
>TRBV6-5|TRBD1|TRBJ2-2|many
CASSETQGSGELFF
TGTGCCAGCAGTGAGACACAGGGGTCCGGGGAGCTGTTTTTT
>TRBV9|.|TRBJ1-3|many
CASSEYGGPAGNTIYF
TGTGCCAGCAGCGAATATGGGGGCCCAGCTGGAAACACCATATATTTT
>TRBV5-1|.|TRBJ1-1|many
CASSLQMGNTEAFF
TGCGCCAGCAGCTTACAGATGGGGAACACTGAAGCTTTCTTT